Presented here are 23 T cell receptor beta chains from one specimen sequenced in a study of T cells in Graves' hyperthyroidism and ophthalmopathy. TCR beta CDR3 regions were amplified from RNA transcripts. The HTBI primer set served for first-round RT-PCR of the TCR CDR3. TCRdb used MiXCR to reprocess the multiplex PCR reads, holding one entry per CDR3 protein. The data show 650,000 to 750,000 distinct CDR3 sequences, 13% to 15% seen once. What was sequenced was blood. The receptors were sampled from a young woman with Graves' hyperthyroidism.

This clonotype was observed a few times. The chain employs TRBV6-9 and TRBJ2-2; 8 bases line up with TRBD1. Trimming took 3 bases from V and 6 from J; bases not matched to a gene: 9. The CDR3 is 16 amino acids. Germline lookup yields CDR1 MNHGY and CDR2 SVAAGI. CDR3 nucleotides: TGTGCCAGCAGTTACCGAGCCCAGGGGGCGGCCGGGGAGCTGTTTTTT. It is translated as CASSYRAQGAAGELFF.

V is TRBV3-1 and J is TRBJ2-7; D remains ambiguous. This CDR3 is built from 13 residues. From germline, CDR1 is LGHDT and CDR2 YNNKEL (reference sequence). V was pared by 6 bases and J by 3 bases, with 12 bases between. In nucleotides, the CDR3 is TGTGCCAGCAGTTTTGACAAGGGCTACGAGCAGTACTTC. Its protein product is CASSFDKGYEQYF.

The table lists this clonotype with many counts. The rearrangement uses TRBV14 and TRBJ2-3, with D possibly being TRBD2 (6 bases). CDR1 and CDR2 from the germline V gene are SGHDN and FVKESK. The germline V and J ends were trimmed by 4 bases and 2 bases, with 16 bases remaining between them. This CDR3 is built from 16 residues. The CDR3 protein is CASSLEGGISTDTQYF. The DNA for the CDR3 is TGTGCCAGCAGCCTTGAAGGAGGGATATCCACAGATACGCAGTATTTT. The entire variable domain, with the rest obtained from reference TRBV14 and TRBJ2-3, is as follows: EAGVTQFPSHSVIEKGQTVTLRCDPISGHDNLYWYRRVMGKEIKFLLHFVKESKQDESGMPNNRFLAERTGGTYSTLKVQPAELEDSGVYFCASSLEGGISTDTQYFGPGTRLTVL.

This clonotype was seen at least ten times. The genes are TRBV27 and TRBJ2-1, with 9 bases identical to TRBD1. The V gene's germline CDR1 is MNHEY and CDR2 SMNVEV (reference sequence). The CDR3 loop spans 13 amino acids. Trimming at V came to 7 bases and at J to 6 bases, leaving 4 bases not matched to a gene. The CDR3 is CASTGQGLNEQFF. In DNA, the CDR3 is TGTGCCAGCACGGGACAGGGCCTCAATGAGCAGTTCTTC.

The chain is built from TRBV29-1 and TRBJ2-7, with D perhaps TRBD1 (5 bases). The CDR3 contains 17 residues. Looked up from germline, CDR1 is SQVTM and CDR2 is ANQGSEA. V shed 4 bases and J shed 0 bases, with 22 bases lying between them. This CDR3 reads CSVARVRGSLSSYEQYF. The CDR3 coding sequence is TGCAGCGTTGCAAGGGTAAGGGGAAGCCTTAGCTCCTACGAGCAGTACTTC.

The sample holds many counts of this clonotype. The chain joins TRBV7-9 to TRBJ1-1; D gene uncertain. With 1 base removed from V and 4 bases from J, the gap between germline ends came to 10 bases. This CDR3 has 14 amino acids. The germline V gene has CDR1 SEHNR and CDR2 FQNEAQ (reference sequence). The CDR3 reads CASSLEAAVTEAFF. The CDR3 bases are TGTGCCAGCAGCTTAGAGGCCGCGGTCACTGAAGCTTTCTTT.

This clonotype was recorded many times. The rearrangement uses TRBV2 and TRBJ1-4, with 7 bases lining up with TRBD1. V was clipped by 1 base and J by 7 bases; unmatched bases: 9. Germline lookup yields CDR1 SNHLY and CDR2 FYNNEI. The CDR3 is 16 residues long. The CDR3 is CASSEGKGATGEKLFF. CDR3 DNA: TGTGCCAGCAGTGAAGGGAAGGGGGCAACGGGTGAAAAACTGTTTTTT. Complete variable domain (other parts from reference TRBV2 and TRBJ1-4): EPEVTQTPSHQVTQMGQEVILRCVPISNHLYFYWYRQILGQKVEFLVSFYNNEISEKSEIFDDQFSVERPDGSNFTLKIRSTKLEDSAMYFCASSEGKGATGEKLFFGSGTQLSVL.

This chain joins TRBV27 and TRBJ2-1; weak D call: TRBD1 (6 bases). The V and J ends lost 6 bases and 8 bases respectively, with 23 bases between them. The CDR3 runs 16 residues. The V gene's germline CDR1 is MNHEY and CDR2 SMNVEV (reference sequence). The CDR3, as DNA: TGTGCCAGCAGCTTTACACAGGGAATCGGGCACGATGAGCAGTTCTTC. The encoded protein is CASSFTQGIGHDEQFF.

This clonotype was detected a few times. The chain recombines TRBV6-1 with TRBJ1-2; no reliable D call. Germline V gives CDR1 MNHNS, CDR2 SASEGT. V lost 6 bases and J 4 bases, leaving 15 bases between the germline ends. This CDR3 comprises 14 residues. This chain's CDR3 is CASRDGYRTYGYTF. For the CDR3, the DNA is TGTGCCAGCAGGGACGGGTACCGCACCTATGGCTACACCTTC.

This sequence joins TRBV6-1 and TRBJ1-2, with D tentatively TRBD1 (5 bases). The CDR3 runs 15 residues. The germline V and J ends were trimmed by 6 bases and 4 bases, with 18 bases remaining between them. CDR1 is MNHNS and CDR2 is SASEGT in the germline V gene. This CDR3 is CASRTTDAGGYGYTF. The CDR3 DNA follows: TGTGCCAGCAGAACTACTGACGCGGGGGGCTATGGCTACACCTTC.

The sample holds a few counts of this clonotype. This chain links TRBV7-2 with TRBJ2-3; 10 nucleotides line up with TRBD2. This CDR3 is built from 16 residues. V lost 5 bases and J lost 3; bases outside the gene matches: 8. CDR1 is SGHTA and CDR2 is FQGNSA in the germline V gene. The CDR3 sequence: CASSPQGLARTDTQYF. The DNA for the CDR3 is TGTGCCAGCAGCCCCCAGGGACTAGCGAGAACAGATACGCAGTATTTT. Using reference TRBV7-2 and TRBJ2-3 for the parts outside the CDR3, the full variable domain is GAGVSQSPSNKVTEKGKDVELRCDPISGHTALYWYRQSLGQGLEFLIYFQGNSAPDKSGLPSDRFSAERTGGSVSTLTIQRTQQEDSAVYLCASSPQGLARTDTQYFGPGTRLTVL.

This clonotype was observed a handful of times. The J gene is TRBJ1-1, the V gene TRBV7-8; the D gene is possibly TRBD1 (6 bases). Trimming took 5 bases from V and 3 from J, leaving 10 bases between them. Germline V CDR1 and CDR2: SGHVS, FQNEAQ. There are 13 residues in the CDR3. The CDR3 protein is CASSIQGYTEAFF. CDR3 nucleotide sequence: TGTGCCAGCAGCATACAGGGCTACACTGAAGCTTTCTTT. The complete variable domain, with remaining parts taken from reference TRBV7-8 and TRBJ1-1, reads GAGVSQSPRYKVAKRGQDVALRCDPISGHVSLFWYQQALGQGPEFLTYFQNEAQLDKSGLPSDRFFAERPEGSVSTLKIQRTQQEDSAVYLCASSIQGYTEAFFGQGTRLTVV.

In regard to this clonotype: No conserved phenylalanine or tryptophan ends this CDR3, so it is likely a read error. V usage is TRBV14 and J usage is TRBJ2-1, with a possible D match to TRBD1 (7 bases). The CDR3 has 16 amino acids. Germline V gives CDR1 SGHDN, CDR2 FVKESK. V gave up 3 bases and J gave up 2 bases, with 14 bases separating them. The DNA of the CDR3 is TGTGCCAGCAGCCATGGTGCGGGACAGACCTACAATGAGCAGTTCTCC. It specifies CASSHGAGQTYNEQFS.

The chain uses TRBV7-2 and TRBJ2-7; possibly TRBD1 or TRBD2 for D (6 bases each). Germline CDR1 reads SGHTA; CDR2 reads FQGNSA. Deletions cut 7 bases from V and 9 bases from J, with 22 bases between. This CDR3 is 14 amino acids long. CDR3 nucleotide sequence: TGTGCCAGCACCCCGGGGGCAGGGAGAAACGGGCAGTACTTC. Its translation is CASTPGAGRNGQYF. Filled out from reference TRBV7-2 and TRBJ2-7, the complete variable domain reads GAGVSQSPSNKVTEKGKDVELRCDPISGHTALYWYRQSLGQGLEFLIYFQGNSAPDKSGLPSDRFSAERTGGSVSTLTIQRTQQEDSAVYLCASTPGAGRNGQYFGPGTRLTVT.

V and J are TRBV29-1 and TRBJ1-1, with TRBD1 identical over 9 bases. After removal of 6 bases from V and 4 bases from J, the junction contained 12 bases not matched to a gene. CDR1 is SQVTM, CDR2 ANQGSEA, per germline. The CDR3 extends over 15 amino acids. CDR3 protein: CSVRISGTGTTEAFF. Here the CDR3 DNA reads TGCAGCGTCCGAATCTCCGGGACAGGGACCACTGAAGCTTTCTTT.

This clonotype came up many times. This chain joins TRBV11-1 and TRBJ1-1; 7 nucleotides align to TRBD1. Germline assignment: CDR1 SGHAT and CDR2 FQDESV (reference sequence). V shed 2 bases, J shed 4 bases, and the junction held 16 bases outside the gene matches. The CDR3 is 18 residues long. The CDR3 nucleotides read TGTGCCAGCAGCTTATGGGAAGTCTCGGGACAGATAACCACTGAAGCTTTCTTT. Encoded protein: CASSLWEVSGQITTEAFF.

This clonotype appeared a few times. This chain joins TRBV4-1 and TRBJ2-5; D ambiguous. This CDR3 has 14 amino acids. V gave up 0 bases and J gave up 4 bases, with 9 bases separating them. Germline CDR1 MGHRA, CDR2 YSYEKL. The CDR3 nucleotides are TGCGCCAGCAGCCAAGATTATACGGGAGAGACCCAGTACTTC. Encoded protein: CASSQDYTGETQYF.

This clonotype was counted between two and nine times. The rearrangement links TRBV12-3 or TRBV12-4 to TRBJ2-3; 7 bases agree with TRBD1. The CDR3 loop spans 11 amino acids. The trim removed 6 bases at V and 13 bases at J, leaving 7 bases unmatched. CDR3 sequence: CASSQGDREYF. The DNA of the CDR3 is TGTGCCAGCAGCCAAGGAGACAGGGAGTATTTT.

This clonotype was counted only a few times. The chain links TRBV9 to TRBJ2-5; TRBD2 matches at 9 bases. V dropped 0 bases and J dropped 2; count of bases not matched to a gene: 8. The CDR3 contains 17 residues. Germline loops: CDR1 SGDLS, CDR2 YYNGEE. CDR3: CASSVAPRSGRQETQYF. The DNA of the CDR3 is TGTGCCAGCAGCGTAGCCCCTAGGAGCGGGAGGCAAGAGACCCAGTACTTC.

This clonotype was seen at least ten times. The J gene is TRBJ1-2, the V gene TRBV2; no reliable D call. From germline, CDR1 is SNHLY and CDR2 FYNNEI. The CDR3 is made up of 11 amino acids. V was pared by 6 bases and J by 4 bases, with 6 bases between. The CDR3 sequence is CASRLGYGYTF. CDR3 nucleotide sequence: TGTGCCAGCAGGCTTGGCTATGGCTACACCTTC.

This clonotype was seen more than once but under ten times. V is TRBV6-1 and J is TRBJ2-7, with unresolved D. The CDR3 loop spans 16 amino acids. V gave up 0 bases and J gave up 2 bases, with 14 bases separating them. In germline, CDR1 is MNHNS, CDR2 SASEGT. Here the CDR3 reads CASSEATAEPTYEQYF. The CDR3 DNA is TGTGCCAGCAGTGAAGCGACGGCGGAGCCTACCTACGAGCAGTACTTC.

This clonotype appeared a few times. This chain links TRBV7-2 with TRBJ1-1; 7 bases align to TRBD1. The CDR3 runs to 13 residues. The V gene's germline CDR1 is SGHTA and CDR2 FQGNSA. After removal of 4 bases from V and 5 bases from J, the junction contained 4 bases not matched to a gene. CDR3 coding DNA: TGTGCCAGCAGCTCCCGACAGGGTACTGAAGCTTTCTTT. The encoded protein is CASSSRQGTEAFF.

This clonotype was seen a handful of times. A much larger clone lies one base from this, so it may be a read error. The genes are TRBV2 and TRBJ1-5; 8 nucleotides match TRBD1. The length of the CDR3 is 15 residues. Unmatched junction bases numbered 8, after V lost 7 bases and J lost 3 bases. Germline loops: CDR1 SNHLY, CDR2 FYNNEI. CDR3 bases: TGTGCCAGCAAGGACATGGGACAGGCCAATCAGCCCCAGCATTTT. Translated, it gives CASKDMGQANQPQHF. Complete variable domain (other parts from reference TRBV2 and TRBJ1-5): EPEVTQTPSHQVTQMGQEVILRCVPISNHLYFYWYRQILGQKVEFLVSFYNNEISEKSEIFDDQFSVERPDGSNFTLKIRSTKLEDSAMYFCASKDMGQANQPQHFGDGTRLSIL.